This is a list of T cell receptor beta chains from one sample in a study of T cells in Graves' hyperthyroidism and ophthalmopathy. MiXCR was run by TCRdb on the multiplex PCR reads, yielding one entry per CDR3 protein. The sample holds a few hundred thousand distinct CDR3 sequences, around 14% seen once. Sequenced sample: blood. These TCRs come from a woman aged 30 to 39 with Graves' hyperthyroidism. Both conserved end residues are part of each CDR3. The order of the fields is D gene, clone size, J gene, V gene, CDR3 protein, CDR3 DNA. D genes are given only for firm matches. Clone size is stated in some rows and not others, as once, few, many or a class when expanded.

D: NA; size: few; J: TRBJ2-1; V: TRBV6-1; CDR3: CASISIEEGRYNEQFF; DNA: TGTGCCAGCATCTCAATCGAGGAGGGGCGATACAATGAGCAGTTCTTC
D: NA; size: NA; J: TRBJ2-2; V: TRBV2; CDR3: CASRLEAGRGYPGELFF; DNA: TGTGCCAGCAGACTCGAGGCTGGCAGGGGATATCCCGGGGAGCTGTTTTTT
D: NA; size: NA; J: TRBJ1-2; V: TRBV19; CDR3: CASCFTGYGYTF; DNA: TGTGCCAGCTGCTTTACGGGCTATGGCTACACCTTC
D: NA; size: few; J: TRBJ1-5; V: TRBV2; CDR3: CASSEAAGLNQPQHF; DNA: TGTGCCAGCAGTGAAGCGGCGGGACTGAATCAGCCCCAGCATTTT
D: NA; size: many; J: TRBJ2-3; V: TRBV2; CDR3: CASSISRGDTQYF; DNA: TGTGCCAGCAGTATTTCTCGGGGGGATACGCAGTATTTT
D: NA; size: few; J: TRBJ1-1; V: TRBV19; CDR3: CASSIPVHRVKDTEAFF; DNA: TGTGCCAGTAGTATCCCTGTACACAGGGTGAAAGACACTGAAGCTTTCTTT
D: TRBD2; size: few; J: TRBJ2-3; V: TRBV5-4; CDR3: CASSLGSGLGTDTQYF; DNA: TGTGCCAGCAGCTTGGGTTCGGGACTAGGGACAGATACGCAGTATTTT
D: TRBD1; size: NA; J: TRBJ1-4; V: TRBV10-3; CDR3: CATGTGFNEKLFF; DNA: TGTGCCACCGGGACAGGGTTTAATGAAAAACTGTTTTTT
D: TRBD2; size: many; J: TRBJ2-3; V: TRBV12-3/TRBV12-4; CDR3: CASSHRTSGTTDTQYF; DNA: TGTGCCAGCAGCCACAGGACTAGCGGGACCACAGATACGCAGTATTTT
D: TRBD1; size: many; J: TRBJ2-5; V: TRBV10-2; CDR3: CASSPRQGAETQYF; DNA: TGCGCCAGCAGTCCGAGACAGGGGGCTGAGACCCAGTACTTC
D: TRBD1; size: NA; J: TRBJ1-2; V: TRBV29-1; CDR3: CSVDTDRGNGYTF; DNA: TGCAGCGTAGATACCGACAGGGGGAATGGCTACACCTTC
D: TRBD2; size: many; J: TRBJ2-7; V: TRBV6-1; CDR3: CASRLLAGGTYEQYF; DNA: TGTGCCAGCAGGCTTCTTGCGGGAGGAACCTACGAGCAGTACTTC
D: NA; size: few; J: TRBJ2-2; V: TRBV7-8; CDR3: CASSLAPNTGELFF; DNA: TGTGCCAGCAGCTTAGCCCCGAACACCGGGGAGCTGTTTTTT
D: TRBD2; size: many; J: TRBJ2-7; V: TRBV10-2; CDR3: CASSDLGLADYEQYF; DNA: TGCGCCAGCAGCGACCTAGGACTAGCGGACTACGAGCAGTACTTC
D: TRBD2; size: many; J: TRBJ2-5; V: TRBV29-1; CDR3: CSVVLAGLLYQETQYF; DNA: TGCAGCGTTGTCCTAGCGGGCTTACTGTACCAAGAGACCCAGTACTTC
D: NA; size: many; J: TRBJ2-5; V: TRBV18; CDR3: CASSPSYQETQYF; DNA: TGTGCCAGCTCACCTTCGTACCAAGAGACCCAGTACTTC
D: TRBD1; size: many; J: TRBJ2-3; V: TRBV7-9; CDR3: CASSLDGTGSDTQYF; DNA: TGTGCCAGCAGCTTAGATGGGACAGGCTCAGATACGCAGTATTTT
D: NA; size: many; J: TRBJ2-7; V: TRBV6-1; CDR3: CASRVPGESYEQYF; DNA: TGTGCCAGCAGAGTACCAGGGGAGTCCTACGAGCAGTACTTC
D: NA; size: many; J: TRBJ2-6; V: TRBV28; CDR3: CAVQYPGANVLTF; DNA: TGTGCCGTTCAGTACCCTGGGGCCAACGTCCTGACTTTC
D: NA; size: many; J: TRBJ2-7; V: TRBV4-2; CDR3: CASSQVLGPTYEQYF; DNA: TGTGCCAGCAGCCAAGTACTGGGACCAACCTACGAGCAGTACTTC
D: TRBD1; size: few; J: TRBJ2-2; V: TRBV7-2; CDR3: CARPTGLNTGELFF; DNA: TGTGCCAGACCGACAGGGTTGAACACCGGGGAGCTGTTTTTT
D: NA; size: many; J: TRBJ1-1; V: TRBV5-1; CDR3: CASSLSDWSTEAFF; DNA: TGCGCCAGCAGCTTGTCCGACTGGAGCACTGAAGCTTTCTTT
D: NA; size: NA; J: TRBJ2-7; V: TRBV27; CDR3: CASRQEGQFGQYF; DNA: TGTGCCAGCAGACAAGAAGGACAGTTCGGGCAGTACTTC
D: NA; size: many; J: TRBJ2-6; V: TRBV2; CDR3: CASSGDPRHSGANVLTF; DNA: TGTGCCAGCAGTGGGGATCCTAGACACTCTGGGGCCAACGTCCTGACTTTC
D: NA; size: NA; J: TRBJ2-5; V: TRBV18; CDR3: CASSPPGAIHETQYF; DNA: TGTGCCAGCTCACCCCCCGGGGCCATTCACGAGACCCAGTACTTC
D: TRBD2; size: NA; J: TRBJ2-3; V: TRBV6-2/TRBV6-3; CDR3: CASPPLGGRSTDTQYF; DNA: TGTGCCAGCCCCCCCCTCGGCGGGAGAAGCACAGATACGCAGTATTTT
D: TRBD1; size: few; J: TRBJ2-7; V: TRBV5-4; CDR3: CASSNGQAYEQYF; DNA: TGTGCCAGCAGCAACGGACAGGCCTACGAGCAGTACTTC
D: NA; size: many; J: TRBJ2-3; V: TRBV13; CDR3: CASSSETDTQYF; DNA: TGTGCCAGCAGCTCGGAAACAGATACGCAGTATTTT
D: NA; size: NA; J: TRBJ1-1; V: TRBV5-1; CDR3: CASSLRVDTEAFF; DNA: TGCGCCAGCAGCTTGAGAGTGGACACTGAAGCTTTCTTT
D: NA; size: many; J: TRBJ2-1; V: TRBV11-2; CDR3: CASSLGRTGNNEQFF; DNA: TGTGCCAGCAGCCTAGGGAGGACTGGTAACAATGAGCAGTTCTTC
D: NA; size: NA; J: TRBJ2-3; V: TRBV7-2; CDR3: CASRQGLASTDTQYF; DNA: TGTGCCAGCAGACAAGGACTGGCTAGCACAGATACGCAGTATTTT
D: TRBD2; size: NA; J: TRBJ2-7; V: TRBV29-1; CDR3: CSVDPGLASLEQYF; DNA: TGCAGCGTTGATCCCGGACTAGCGTCTCTCGAGCAGTACTTC
D: TRBD1; size: many; J: TRBJ2-7; V: TRBV18; CDR3: CAALTGSDEQYF; DNA: TGTGCCGCGTTGACAGGGTCGGACGAGCAGTACTTC
D: NA; size: many; J: TRBJ1-5; V: TRBV18; CDR3: CASSPGGIQPQHF; DNA: TGTGCCAGCTCACCAGGTGGGATTCAGCCCCAGCATTTT
D: NA; size: many; J: TRBJ1-1; V: TRBV28; CDR3: CARMLAVLEAFF; DNA: TGTGCCCGAATGCTCGCGGTCCTAGAAGCTTTCTTT
D: NA; size: few; J: TRBJ2-1; V: TRBV29-1; CDR3: CSVESAGASSYNEQFF; DNA: TGCAGCGTTGAATCCGCGGGGGCCAGCTCCTACAATGAGCAGTTCTTC
D: TRBD2; size: NA; J: TRBJ2-1; V: TRBV27; CDR3: CASRDAGLAGEKFF; DNA: TGTGCCAGCAGAGACGCGGGACTAGCGGGAGAAAAGTTCTTC
D: TRBD2; size: few; J: TRBJ2-1; V: TRBV30; CDR3: CAWIKLAGGSNEQFF; DNA: TGTGCCTGGATTAAACTAGCGGGAGGTAGCAATGAGCAGTTCTTC
D: TRBD2; size: NA; J: TRBJ2-3; V: TRBV9; CDR3: CASSAPGTSGRKADTQYF; DNA: TGTGCCAGCAGCGCCCCTGGGACTAGCGGGAGAAAGGCAGATACGCAGTATTTT
D: NA; size: few; J: TRBJ2-5; V: TRBV12-3/TRBV12-4; CDR3: CASRNTGYQETQYF; DNA: TGTGCCAGCAGAAACACAGGGTACCAAGAGACCCAGTACTTC
D: TRBD2; size: few; J: TRBJ2-7; V: TRBV7-9; CDR3: CASSPAVSAGEEQYF; DNA: TGTGCCAGCAGCCCAGCTGTTTCGGCGGGGGAAGAGCAGTACTTC
D: NA; size: many; J: TRBJ1-1; V: TRBV5-1; CDR3: CASSLKPGTANTEAFF; DNA: TGCGCCAGCAGCCTCAAACCAGGGACGGCCAACACTGAAGCTTTCTTT
D: NA; size: many; J: TRBJ2-5; V: TRBV27; CDR3: CASSLLGPQETQYF; DNA: TGTGCCAGCAGTTTACTGGGCCCTCAAGAGACCCAGTACTTC
D: NA; size: few; J: TRBJ1-5; V: TRBV2; CDR3: CASSDAGPGQPQHF; DNA: TGTGCCAGCAGTGATGCCGGACCCGGGCAGCCCCAGCATTTT
D: NA; size: many; J: TRBJ1-1; V: TRBV30; CDR3: CAWSVSKGGTEAFF; DNA: TGTGCCTGGAGTGTAAGTAAGGGGGGCACTGAAGCTTTCTTT
D: TRBD1; size: few; J: TRBJ2-3; V: TRBV2; CDR3: CASSDRGLAADTQYF; DNA: TGTGCCAGCAGTGACAGGGGGCTTGCGGCAGATACGCAGTATTTT
D: NA; size: many; J: TRBJ1-1; V: TRBV2; CDR3: CASSEAIPVRGEAFF; DNA: TGTGCCAGCAGTGAAGCGATCCCGGTACGGGGGGAAGCTTTCTTT
D: NA; size: NA; J: TRBJ1-1; V: TRBV6-5; CDR3: CASSYRQTLEAFF; DNA: TGTGCCAGCAGTTACCGACAGACCCTTGAAGCTTTCTTT
D: NA; size: NA; J: TRBJ2-3; V: TRBV27; CDR3: CASSWGANTGELGTDTQYF; DNA: TGTGCCAGCAGTTGGGGGGCGAACACCGGGGAACTCGGCACAGATACGCAGTATTTT
D: NA; size: many; J: TRBJ1-1; V: TRBV19; CDR3: CASSMVMVGTEAFF; DNA: TGTGCCAGTAGTATGGTTATGGTGGGCACTGAAGCTTTCTTT
D: NA; size: once; J: TRBJ2-7; V: TRBV29-1; CDR3: CSVERGGSYEQYF; DNA: TGCAGCGTTGAGAGGGGCGGATCCTACGAGCAGTACTTC
D: NA; size: many; J: TRBJ1-5; V: TRBV28; CDR3: CASSLSLRQPQHF; DNA: TGTGCCAGCAGTTTATCCCTGAGGCAGCCCCAGCATTTT
D: NA; size: NA; J: TRBJ1-6; V: TRBV6-1; CDR3: CASSEAWGDSPLHF; DNA: TGTGCCAGCAGTGAAGCCTGGGGGGATTCACCCCTCCACTTT
D: NA; size: many; J: TRBJ1-1; V: TRBV12-3/TRBV12-4; CDR3: CASSSPRTKEVGAEAFF; DNA: TGTGCCAGCAGTTCCCCTCGGACGAAGGAGGTGGGGGCTGAAGCTTTCTTT